The sequence of this T cell receptor (beta chain) was determined in a study of T cell responses to AZD1222 COVID-19 vaccine. TCRdb keeps only in-frame clones here, not all; method: immunoSEQ multiplex PCR. The sample has roughly 120,000 clones, 70% to 90% seen once; the top ten hold under 6.5%. The sample in question was peripheral blood, obtained on day 0 of AZD1222 vaccination. The receptor was derived from an adult in good health.

Here the CDR3 reads CASSGRQLENTIYF. As DNA, the CDR3 is TGTGCCAGCAGCGGCCGTCAGTTGGAAAACACCATATATTTT. This chain connects TRBV9 to TRBJ1-3; unclear D gene. The V gene's germline CDR1 is SGDLS and CDR2 YYNGEE. With 3 bases removed from V and 6 bases from J, the gap between germline ends came to 13 bases. This CDR3 contains 14 residues.